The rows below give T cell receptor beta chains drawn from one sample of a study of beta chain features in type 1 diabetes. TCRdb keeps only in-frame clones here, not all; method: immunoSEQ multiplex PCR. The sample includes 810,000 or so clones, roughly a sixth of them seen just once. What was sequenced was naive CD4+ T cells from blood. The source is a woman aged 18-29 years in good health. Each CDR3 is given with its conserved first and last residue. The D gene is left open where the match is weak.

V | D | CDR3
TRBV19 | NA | CASSMRRGDNEQFF
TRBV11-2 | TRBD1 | CASSRGRSSYEQYF
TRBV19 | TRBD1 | CASSELQGPDYGYTF
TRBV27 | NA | CASSLSHNQPQHF
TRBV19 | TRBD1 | CASSIDPRDRGCEQYF
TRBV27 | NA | CASSTRGVPDEQYF
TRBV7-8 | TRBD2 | CASSLVLAGGPYEQYF
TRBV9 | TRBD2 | CASSVERGGSFFNEQFF
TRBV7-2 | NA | CASSPLTGQFF
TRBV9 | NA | CASSVGLRLSSDTEAFF
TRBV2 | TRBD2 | CASRGGSLTGELFF
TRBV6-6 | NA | CASSPDSGRAYEQYF
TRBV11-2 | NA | CASSPDRVGTEAFF
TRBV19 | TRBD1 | CASTRTGDTDTQYF
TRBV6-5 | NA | CASSYSGRNTEAFF
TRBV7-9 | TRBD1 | CASSQHRDSQGDTEAFF
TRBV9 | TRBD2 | CASSATPGLAGKEAETQYF
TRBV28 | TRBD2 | CASSPSGRASYEQYF
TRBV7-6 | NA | CASSLEWGVDTQYF
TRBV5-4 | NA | CASSLPAQETQYF
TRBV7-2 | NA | CASSFLRDTQYF
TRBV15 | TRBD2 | CATIPGLDYTGELFF
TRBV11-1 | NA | CASSFRGSYEQYF
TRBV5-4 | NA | CASSSRRRTNTGELFF
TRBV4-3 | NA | CASSQGTHNEQFF
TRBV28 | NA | CASSFSGSNYGYTF
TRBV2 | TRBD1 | CASSSDRVSEAFF
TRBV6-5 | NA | CASSIRETSNTEAFF
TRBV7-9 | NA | CASSPSGSTDTQYF
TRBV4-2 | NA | CASSPTGRGDTEAFF
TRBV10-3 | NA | CAISEGSDSNQPQHF
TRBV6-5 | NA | CASSYLAATNEKLFF
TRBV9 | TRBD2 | CASSPVGTSGSYEQYF
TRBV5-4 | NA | CASSSIKGLGSYNEQFF
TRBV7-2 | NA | CASSLARYGYTF
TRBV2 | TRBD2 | CAREAGTYSSGSLNEQYF
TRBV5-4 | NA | CASSLGRGDTQYF
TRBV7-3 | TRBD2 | CASSLRASGTYNEQFF
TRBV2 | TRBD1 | CASSGQGLETQYF
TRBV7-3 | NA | CASSRQVSWEEDEQFF
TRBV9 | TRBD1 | CASSVGQGFDEQYF
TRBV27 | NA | CASSKSRESYEQYF
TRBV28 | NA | CASSSGYYGYTF
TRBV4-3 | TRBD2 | CASSQDFRTSALQETQYF
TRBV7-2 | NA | CASSLRQNTEAFF
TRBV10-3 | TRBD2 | CAIRSGTSGLSYEQYF
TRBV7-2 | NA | CASSPRQAGGTSGANVLTF
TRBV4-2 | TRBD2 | CASSQDTSGIVTYEQYF
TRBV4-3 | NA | CASSQVSSVYNEQFF
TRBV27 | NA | CASSIRDSSYEQYF
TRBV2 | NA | CASSQQGTYNEQFF